This T cell receptor beta chain was documented in a study of neoadjuvant nivolumab and ipilimumab in lung cancer (dated by TCRdb to between 2020 and 2021). General notes on the study: Intravenous nivolumab was dosed at 3 mg/kg on days 1, 15 and 29, and in the combination arm ipilimumab 1 mg/kg was added on day 1 only. TCR repertoires were compared between pretherapy (baseline) peripheral blood and tumors resected at surgery after neoadjuvant immune checkpoint blockade. A total of around 45 patients with operable NSCLC were treated in the trial, with approximately 23 randomized to nivolumab monotherapy and 21 randomized to nivolumab plus ipilimumab. The major pathologic response (MPR) rate in the intention-to-treat population in each study arm was designated as the primary trial endpoint. Seven patients had matched pretherapy and resected tumor pairs analyzed, with four treated with nivolumab and three with nivolumab plus ipilimumab.

Libraries were prepared through the immunoSEQ multiplex PCR assay. The paper's processing steps were these. Repertoires were summarized in terms of richness and clonality, and significantly expanded and contracted clones between pre- and post-therapy samples were identified. The immuneACCESS repertoire file appears here via TCRdb, limited to in-frame rearrangements. These files lack a portion of the clones; in checked studies, under half of the deficit traces to unresolved V genes, and the cause of the others is not known. The V and J calls and clone size come from that table; D and trimming were worked out from the DNA. The sample has about 33,000 clones on record, roughly 90% of them singletons. The ten largest account for 2% to 2.5% of the sample. Study-wide conclusions, independent of this receptor: A small number of samples was subjected to TCR sequencing. No significant correlation was found between TCR clonality and pathologic tumor regression, and only one major-pathologic-response sample was available for the clonality analysis. Greater TCR richness and clonality were observed in resected tumors than in tumor-adjacent uninvolved lung, and increases were observed in more dual-therapy-treated tumors. Tumor T-cell richness and clonality rose from pretherapy to surgery in three of three dual-therapy tumors but in only two of four nivolumab-treated tumors. TCR richness in pretherapy blood showed a positive correlation with richness in tumors resected after neoadjuvant therapy (Spearman R ≈ 0.8).

Sample time point, as interpreted from the label and publication: at surgical resection after neoadjuvant nivolumab +/- ipilimumab. The samples were taken from NEOSTAR, a phase 2 randomized trial in operable NSCLC that tested neoadjuvant nivolumab or nivolumab plus ipilimumab, followed by surgery. Including the terminal cysteine and phenylalanine, the CDR3 comprises 15 residues. The retained sequence is limited to the CDR3, 45 bases, with the frame set at the first base. Reading the germline V gene (reference sequence) gives CDR1 SEHNR and CDR2 FQNEAQ. Trimming removed 0 bases from V and 3 bases from J; the gene matches leave 3 bases unexplained. About this clone itself: Its recognized antigen is unknown. Qualities for individual bases were not recorded, and no much larger clone is one base off.

This clonotype was sampled from an adult with non-small cell lung cancer. The chain joins TRBV7-9 to TRBJ1-2, and TRBD1 matches 8 of the central bases. Sequenced material: peripheral blood, taken after neoadjuvant nivolumab, alone or with ipilimumab, at or shortly before surgery. In nucleotide form, the sequence is TGTGCCAGCAGCTTAGCGACAGGGGATTACTATGGCTACACCTTC. The translation is CASSLATGDYYGYTF.